The 18 T cell receptor beta chains in this list originate from one sample, sequenced in a study of blood T cell repertoires in COVID-19. Assay: immunoSEQ multiplex PCR; the TCRdb copy retains only in-frame clones and omits some. The sample has some 200,000 clones, approximately 81% seen once. Sequencing input: peripheral blood. These receptors were taken from a woman of 80 years or more with acute or convalescent COVID-19.

The count of this clone is one. The V call is TRBV19, the J call TRBJ1-2, with D perhaps TRBD1 (5 bases). This CDR3 spans 13 amino acids. V shed 4 bases and J shed 10 bases, with 16 bases lying between them. The germline V gene encodes CDR1 LNHDA and CDR2 SQIVND (reference sequence). The CDR3 loop is CASSTWTEGVYTF. The DNA for the CDR3 is TGTGCCAGTAGTACTTGGACCGAAGGGGTCTACACCTTC.

This clone was observed a single time. The chain recombines TRBV28 with TRBJ2-5; D is perhaps TRBD1 (5 bases). The CDR3 is made up of 12 amino acids. Germline lookup yields CDR1 MDHEN and CDR2 SYDVKM. V lost 4 bases, J lost 5 bases, and 8 bases lay in between. The CDR3 sequence: CASSSGIETQYF. CDR3 bases: TGTGCCAGCAGTTCAGGGATCGAGACCCAGTACTTC. Filled out from reference TRBV28 and TRBJ2-5, the complete variable domain reads DVKVTQSSRYLVKRTGEKVFLECVQDMDHENMFWYRQDPGLGLRLIYFSYDVKMKEKGDIPEGYSVSREKKERFSLILESASTNQTSMYLCASSSGIETQYFGPGTRLLVL.

The rearrangement links TRBV6-4 to TRBJ1-2; a weak D match, TRBD1 (5 bases). This CDR3 has 17 residues. With 8 bases removed from V and 6 bases from J, the gap between germline ends came to 28 bases. Germline V gives CDR1 MRHNA, CDR2 SNTAGT. The CDR3 spells CASGMQTRGGGHNGYTF. DNA for the CDR3: TGTGCCAGCGGCATGCAGACACGGGGGGGAGGTCACAATGGCTACACCTTC.

The rearrangement uses TRBV6-2 or TRBV6-3 and TRBJ1-2, with 7 bases that match TRBD1. CDR1 is MNHEY and CDR2 is SVGEGT in the germline V gene. The junction had 9 bases not matched to a gene; V was cut back by 6 bases and J by 8 bases. The CDR3 spans 13 residues. CDR3 sequence reads: CASSPHQGGGYTF. In DNA, the CDR3 is TGTGCCAGCAGCCCACACCAGGGGGGAGGCTACACCTTC.

V usage is TRBV19 and J usage is TRBJ1-6; 10 nucleotides agree with TRBD1. Trimming at V came to 6 bases and at J to 5 bases, leaving 7 bases not matched to a gene. The CDR3 has 16 residues. Germline CDR1 reads LNHDA; CDR2 reads SQIVND (reference sequence). In DNA form, the CDR3 reads TGTGCCAGTAGATCCATCGGACAGGGGGATAATTCACCCCTCCACTTT. This sequence encodes CASRSIGQGDNSPLHF. Full variable domain (remainder filled in from reference TRBV19 and TRBJ1-6): DGGITQSPKYLFRKEGQNVTLSCEQNLNHDAMYWYRQDPGQGLRLIYYSQIVNDFQKGDIAEGYSVSREKKESFPLTVTSAQKNPTAFYLCASRSIGQGDNSPLHFGNGTRLTVT.

The rearrangement joins TRBV10-3 to TRBJ1-2, with 11 bases matching TRBD1. V lost 10 bases, J lost 7 bases, and 8 bases stayed unmatched. The germline CDR1 and CDR2 sequences are ENHRY and SYGVKD. The CDR3 has 13 residues. The CDR3 spells CATVGQGAFGYTF. CDR3 DNA sequence: TGTGCCACTGTTGGACAGGGGGCGTTTGGCTACACCTTC.

In regard to this clone: The sample carries other DNA sequences with the same CDR3. V and J are TRBV7-2 and TRBJ1-5; D is ambiguous. The length of the CDR3 is 14 residues. Germline values: CDR1 SGHTA, CDR2 FQGNSA. V lost 2 bases to trimming and J lost 3 bases, with 8 bases between them. Here the CDR3 reads CASSLPGYNQPQHF. The CDR3 region has the DNA TGTGCCAGCAGCTTACCGGGATACAATCAGCCCCAGCATTTT.

The chain carries TRBV27 and TRBJ2-2, with 8 nucleotides matching TRBD1. After removal of 4 bases from V and 5 bases from J, the junction contained 3 bases not matched to a gene. In germline, CDR1 is MNHEY, CDR2 SMNVEV (reference sequence). This CDR3 is built from 14 residues. The CDR3 bases are TGTGCCAGCAGTTCTACAGGGGGAACCGGGGAGCTGTTTTTT. Translation: CASSSTGGTGELFF.

The table lists this clone with a few counts. The chain couples TRBV4-3 to TRBJ2-3; 8 bases align to TRBD2. From germline, CDR1 is LGHNA and CDR2 YSLEER. This CDR3 spans 17 amino acids. The ends lost 2 bases at V and 0 bases at J; junction bases unmatched: 7. The CDR3 DNA sequence: TGCGCCAGCAGCCAATTCCCGGGGGGGATAAGCACAGATACGCAGTATTTT. Translated, it gives CASSQFPGGISTDTQYF.

This rearrangement joins TRBV5-1 to TRBJ2-2; perhaps TRBD2 as D (5 bases). CDR1 and CDR2 (germline): SGHRS, YFSETQ. V was cut by 4 bases and J by 1 base, with 8 bases left in between. This CDR3 is built from 14 residues. CDR3 in amino acids: CASSTGLNTGELFF. In DNA form, the CDR3 reads TGCGCCAGCAGCACCGGACTGAACACCGGGGAGCTGTTTTTT.

The chain is built from TRBV19 and TRBJ2-7; 7 positions match TRBD1. Germline V CDR1 and CDR2: LNHDA, SQIVND (reference sequence). V lost 2 bases, J lost 4 bases, and 8 bases stayed unmatched. The CDR3 sequence is 15 residues long. The CDR3 loop reads CASSILPGQNYEQYF. CDR3 DNA sequence: TGTGCCAGTAGTATATTACCGGGACAGAATTACGAGCAGTACTTC.

The rearrangement joins TRBV7-2 to TRBJ2-5; D not certain. There are 15 residues in the CDR3. In germline, CDR1 is SGHTA, CDR2 FQGNSA. The V end was cut by 2 bases, the J end by 0 bases, with 10 bases between. The CDR3 reads CASSLSPNYQETQYF. CDR3 DNA: TGTGCCAGCAGCTTATCCCCCAACTACCAAGAGACCCAGTACTTC.

The chain couples TRBV4-1 to TRBJ2-2; tentative D call: TRBD2 (5 bases). From germline, CDR1 is MGHRA and CDR2 YSYEKL. This CDR3 is built from 14 residues. V lost 1 base and J lost 6, with 9 bases in between. CDR3 sequence (DNA): TGCGCCAGCAGCCAAGGAGGGTCAGCCGGGGAGCTGTTTTTT. It encodes CASSQGGSAGELFF.

V usage is TRBV6-5 and J usage is TRBJ1-2; 8 nucleotides align to TRBD1. This CDR3 is 14 amino acids long. Germline CDR1 MNHEY, CDR2 SVGAGI. V dropped 2 bases and J dropped 8; count of bases not matched to a gene: 7. CDR3 nucleotides: TGTGCCAGCAGTTACGCGGACAGGGAAGGAGGCTACACCTTC. It encodes CASSYADREGGYTF.

The chain combines TRBV18 with TRBJ2-7; 7 nucleotides agree with TRBD1. Germline V lookup: CDR1 KGHSH, CDR2 LQKENI. The CDR3 contains 16 residues. Germline trimming cut 3 bases from V and 4 bases from J; bases unmatched to any gene: 12. Written as DNA, the CDR3 is TGTGCCAGCTCACCTCCGGGACAGCGGCAGTCATACGAGCAGTACTTC. This translates into CASSPPGQRQSYEQYF.

This chain links TRBV5-1 with TRBJ2-5, with 7 bases that match TRBD2. Germline-derived CDR1 and CDR2 are SGHRS and YFSETQ. The CDR3 runs 14 residues. The V and J ends lost 3 bases and 3 bases, in that order; junction bases with no gene match: 5. The CDR3 here is CASSSRGGKETQYF. In nucleotides, the CDR3 is TGCGCCAGCAGCTCCCGCGGGGGAAAAGAGACCCAGTACTTC.

This clone was detected a few times. V usage is TRBV10-1 and J usage is TRBJ2-3; perhaps TRBD2 as D (5 bases). Trimming removed 3 bases at V and 9 bases at J, with 13 bases between. The germline V gene encodes CDR1 WNHNN and CDR2 SYGVQD (reference sequence). The CDR3 is 13 amino acids. The CDR3 bases are TGCGCCAGCAGTGATGCGGGTGGGTCCACGCAGTATTTT. Translation: CASSDAGGSTQYF.

This clone was recorded a few times. This sequence joins TRBV13 and TRBJ2-7, with D perhaps TRBD2 (6 bases). From germline, CDR1 is PRHDT and CDR2 FYEKMQ (reference sequence). CDR3 size: 14 residues. The V gene lost 1 base and the J gene lost 0 bases, with 7 bases spanning the gap. The CDR3 nucleotides read TGTGCCAGCAGCTTAGTCGGGAGCTCCTACGAGCAGTACTTC. Amino acid sequence: CASSLVGSSYEQYF. Supplemented by reference TRBV13 and TRBJ2-7, the full variable domain reads AAGVIQSPRHLIKEKRETATLKCYPIPRHDTVYWYQQGPGQDPQFLISFYEKMQSDKGSIPDRFSAQQFSDYHSELNMSSLELGDSALYFCASSLVGSSYEQYFGPGTRLTVT.